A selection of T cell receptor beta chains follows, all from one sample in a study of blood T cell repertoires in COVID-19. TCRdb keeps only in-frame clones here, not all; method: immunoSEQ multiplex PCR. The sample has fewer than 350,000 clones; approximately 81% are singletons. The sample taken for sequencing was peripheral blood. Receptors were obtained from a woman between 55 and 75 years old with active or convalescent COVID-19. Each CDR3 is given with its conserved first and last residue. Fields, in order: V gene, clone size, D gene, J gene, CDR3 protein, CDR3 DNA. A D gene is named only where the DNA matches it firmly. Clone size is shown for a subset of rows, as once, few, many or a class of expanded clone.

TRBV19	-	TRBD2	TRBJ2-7	CASSIGGTSLHEQYF	TGTGCCAGTAGTATCGGAGGGACTAGCCTCCACGAGCAGTACTTC
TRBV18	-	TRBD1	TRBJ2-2	CASSPVGTANTGELFF	TGTGCCAGCTCACCAGTGGGGACAGCGAACACCGGGGAGCTGTTTTTT
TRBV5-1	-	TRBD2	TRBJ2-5	CASSLVPAGGQETQYF	TGCGCCAGCAGCTTGGTTCCAGCGGGGGGCCAAGAGACCCAGTACTTC
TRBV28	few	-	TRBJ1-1	CASSFLSITEAFF	TGTGCCAGCAGTTTTTTATCTATCACTGAAGCTTTCTTT
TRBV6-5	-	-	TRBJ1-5	CATRRTENSNQPQHF	TGTGCCACTCGTCGGACAGAAAATAGCAATCAGCCCCAGCATTTT
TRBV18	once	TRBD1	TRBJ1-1	CASSPVQGGEAFF	TGTGCCAGCTCACCGGTCCAGGGGGGAGAAGCTTTCTTT
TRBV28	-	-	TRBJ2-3	CATRQSADTQYF	TGTGCCACCCGACAGTCGGCAGATACGCAGTATTTT
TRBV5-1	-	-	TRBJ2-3	CASSLEHRGTDTQYF	TGCGCCAGCAGCTTGGAACACCGTGGCACAGATACGCAGTATTTT
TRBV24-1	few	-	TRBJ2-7	CATSALGGWTNTYEQYF	TGTGCCACCAGTGCGTTGGGCGGGTGGACGAATACCTACGAGCAGTACTTC
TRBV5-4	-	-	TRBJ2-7	CASSPTDSIIYEQYF	TGTGCCAGCAGCCCGACAGATTCTATCATCTACGAGCAGTACTTC
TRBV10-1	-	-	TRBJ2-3	CASSTTRRYTDTQYF	TGCGCCAGCAGTACGACTAGGAGATACACAGATACGCAGTATTTT
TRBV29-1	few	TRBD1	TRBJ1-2	CSVYYNQGEDYGYTF	TGCAGCGTTTATTACAATCAGGGGGAAGACTATGGCTACACCTTC
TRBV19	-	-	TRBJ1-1	CASSTFRTAGDTEAFF	TGTGCCAGTAGCACCTTCCGGACAGCAGGGGACACTGAAGCTTTCTTT
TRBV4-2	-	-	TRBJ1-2	CASSQDTRGNYGYTF	TGTGCCAGCAGCCAAGATACGAGGGGGAACTATGGCTACACCTTC
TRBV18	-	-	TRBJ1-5	CPTGQPQHF	TGCCCTACCGGTCAGCCCCAGCATTTT
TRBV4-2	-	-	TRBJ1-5	CASSQDPVSSNQPQHF	TGTGCCAGCAGCCAAGATCCTGTGTCTTCCAATCAGCCCCAGCATTTT
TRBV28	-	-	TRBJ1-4	CASSSPRGGDSNEKLFF	TGTGCCAGCAGTTCCCCGAGGGGGGGCGATAGTAATGAAAAACTGTTTTTT
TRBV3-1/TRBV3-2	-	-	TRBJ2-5	CASSQGRGETQYF	TGTGCCAGCAGCCAAGGCAGGGGAGAGACCCAGTACTTC
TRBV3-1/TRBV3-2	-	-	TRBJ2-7	CASSRPGREQYF	TGTGCCAGCAGCCGCCCAGGGAGGGAGCAGTACTTC
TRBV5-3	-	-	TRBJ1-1	CARSFWNTEAFF	TGTGCCAGAAGCTTCTGGAACACTGAAGCTTTCTTT
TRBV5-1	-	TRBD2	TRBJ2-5	CASSSSGLVGETQYF	TGCGCCAGCAGCTCATCAGGACTAGTTGGTGAGACCCAGTACTTC
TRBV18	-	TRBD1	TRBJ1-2	CASSSTRTGPNYGYTF	TGTGCCAGCTCATCTACTCGGACAGGGCCGAACTATGGCTACACCTTC
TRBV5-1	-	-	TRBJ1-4	CASSLGGQTTSTNEKLFF	TGCGCCAGCAGCTTGGGAGGGCAGACAACCTCAACTAATGAAAAACTGTTTTTT
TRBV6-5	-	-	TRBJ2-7	CASSLGGGPYEQYF	TGTGCCAGCAGCCTTGGGGGGGGCCCCTACGAGCAGTACTTC
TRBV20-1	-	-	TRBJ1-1	CSARGAPASFF	TGCAGTGCTAGAGGGGCCCCTGCGTCTTTCTTT
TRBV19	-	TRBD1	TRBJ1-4	CASSKPLQGINEKLFF	TGTGCCAGTAGTAAGCCCTTACAGGGGATTAATGAAAAACTGTTTTTT
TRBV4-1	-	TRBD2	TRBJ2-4	CASSQAQAGAGDIQYF	TGCGCCAGCAGCCAAGCCCAAGCGGGGGCCGGGGACATTCAGTACTTC
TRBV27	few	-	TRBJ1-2	CASSSGAPRPNYGYTF	TGTGCCAGCAGTTCAGGCGCGCCCAGGCCTAACTATGGCTACACCTTC
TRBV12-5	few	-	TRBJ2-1	CASASGRDNEQFF	TGTGCTAGTGCGTCTGGGAGAGACAATGAGCAGTTCTTC
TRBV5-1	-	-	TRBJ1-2	CASSLGQGYYGYTF	TGCGCCAGCAGCTTAGGGCAGGGTTACTATGGCTACACCTTC
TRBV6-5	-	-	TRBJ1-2	CASSYDHLEGYGYTF	TGTGCCAGCAGTTACGACCACCTGGAGGGCTATGGCTACACCTTC
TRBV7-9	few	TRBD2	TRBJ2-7	CASSFQTSGAYEQYF	TGTGCCAGCAGCTTTCAGACTAGCGGGGCCTACGAGCAGTACTTC
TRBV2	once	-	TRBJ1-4	CASKRHFLGPNEKLFF	TGTGCCAGCAAAAGGCATTTCCTGGGGCCTAATGAAAAACTGTTTTTT
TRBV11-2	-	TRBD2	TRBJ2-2	CASSFISGGAGELFF	TGTGCCAGCAGCTTTATAAGCGGGGGGGCCGGGGAGCTGTTTTTT
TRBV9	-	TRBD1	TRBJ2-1	CASSVRTGKSEQFF	TGTGCCAGCAGCGTCAGGACAGGAAAGAGTGAGCAGTTCTTC
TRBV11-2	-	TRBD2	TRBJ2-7	CASSSVLMSGGAVYEQYF	TGTGCCAGCAGCTCTGTCTTGATGAGCGGGGGGGCGGTTTACGAGCAGTACTTC